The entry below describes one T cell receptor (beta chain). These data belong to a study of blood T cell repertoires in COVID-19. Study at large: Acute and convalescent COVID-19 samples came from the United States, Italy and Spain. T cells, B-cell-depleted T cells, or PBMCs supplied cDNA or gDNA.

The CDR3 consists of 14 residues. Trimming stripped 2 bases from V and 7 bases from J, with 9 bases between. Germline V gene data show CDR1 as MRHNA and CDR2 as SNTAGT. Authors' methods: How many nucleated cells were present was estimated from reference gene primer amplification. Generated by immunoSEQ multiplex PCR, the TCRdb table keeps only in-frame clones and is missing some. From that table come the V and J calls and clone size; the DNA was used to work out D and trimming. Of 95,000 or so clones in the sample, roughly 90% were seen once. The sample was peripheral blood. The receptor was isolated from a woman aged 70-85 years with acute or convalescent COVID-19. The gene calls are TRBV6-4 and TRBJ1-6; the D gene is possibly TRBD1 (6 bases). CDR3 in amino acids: CASSDDQGNSPLHF. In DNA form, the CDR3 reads TGTGCCAGCAGTGACGATCAGGGGAATTCACCCCTCCACTTT.